This TCR beta chain was recovered during a study of patients and donors after allogeneic stem cell transplantation. TCRdb re-called the RT-PCR reads with MiXCR, one entry per CDR3 protein. The table has about 150,000 distinct CDR3 sequences, approximately 37% seen once. This CDR3 contains 13 residues. Trimming removed 6 bases at V and 1 base at J, with 9 bases between. This TCR was sampled from a human donor who was either an allogeneic HSCT recipient or a stem cell or donor lymphocyte infusion donor (not recorded which). It is not recorded whose cells these are; they may come from a transplant donor. Sequencing used blood, either unsorted or a sorted T cell fraction (not recorded which). V usage is TRBV12-3 or TRBV12-4 and J usage is TRBJ1-1; D is uncertain. This chain's CDR3 is CASSHLQNTEAFF. The CDR3 DNA reads TGTGCCAGCAGCCACCTGCAGAACACTGAAGCTTTCTTT.